This entry features one T cell receptor (beta chain) sequence. This receptor's antigen is unknown. No quality values exist for individual bases; no much larger clone is one base distant. Library preparation used the immunoSEQ multiplex PCR assay. For the multiplex PCR, a mixture combining 60 forward primers for TCR Vbeta segments and 13 reverse primers for TCR Jbeta segments was used. The CDR3 region of rearranged TCR beta genes was amplified from genomic DNA with a multiplex PCR assay. The Illumina HiSeq System was used to sequence the amplified TCR beta libraries as 87-base-pair reads. The paper's processing steps were these. Across the 640 or so repertoires, a later analysis counted 80 million or so unique TCR beta chains, 9.5 million to 12 million of which were shared by at least two donors. Raw reads were error-corrected and collapsed into unique sequences with a nearest-neighbor algorithm that merged closely related sequences to remove PCR and sequencing errors. To assign V, D and J gene segments, CDR3 sequences were aligned to IMGT reference sequences. For a sequence to be retained, a match of at least six nucleotides was required to both a V gene segment and a J gene segment. Rearrangements were called productive when the CDR3 lacked stop codons and stayed in frame with V and J; all others were non-productive. Following IMGT convention, CDR3 was defined as the stretch from the second conserved V-encoded cysteine to the conserved J-encoded phenylalanine. Sequences without an unambiguous match to a single V gene segment were excluded from the earlier analysis of 450 to 750 of the donors. An earlier analysis of a few hundred of the donors classified V segments as functional when productive rearrangements were above 56.7% and as segregating when the standard deviation between donors was above 5%. A statistical classification framework was developed to diagnose cytomegalovirus status using the catalog of TCR beta chain sequences. In a later analysis, V and J genes were assigned by comparing TCR nucleotide sequences against IMGT/GENE-DB human TR gene sequences. In a later analysis, CDR3 sequences and most-parsimonious VDJ recombination scenarios were assigned using the TCRdist pipeline. A later analysis defined each TCR beta chain by its CDR3 amino acid sequence plus V-gene family, and excluded reads lacking a unique V-gene family. To address suspected cross-contamination and a sequencing artifact, a later analysis removed approximately 590 highly shared, low-generation-probability nucleotide sequences. A later analysis calculated a clonal expansion index for each public chain from normalized within-repertoire ranks of inferred template counts. A later analysis computed generation probabilities with a VDJ recombination model fitted to out-of-frame rearrangements, and checked the results against IGoR. Hypergeometric tests were used in a later analysis to score TCR-TCR, TCR-HLA and TCR-CMV co-occurrence, with a repertoire-size bias correction applied to the TCR pairs. To estimate false discovery rates, a later analysis permuted the HLA or CMV assignments 20 times. In a later analysis, co-occurring TCRs were grouped with DBSCAN, and TCRdist sequence similarity was added when clustering was performed within HLA-allele-positive subsets. Co-occurrence clustering excluded repertoires with fewer than 30,000 or more than 120,000 public chains, plus five with anomalous nucleotide sharing. TCRdb limited this immuneACCESS table to in-frame rearrangements with V and J called. A share of clones is missing; checked studies link under half to unresolved V genes, and the rest is unexplained. For V, J and clone size, that table is used; D and trimming come from the DNA. The sample includes under 250,000 clones, with about 82% observed a single time. Around 2.3% of the sample lies in the top ten.

This sample was included in a study of cytomegalovirus exposure and HLA in healthy donors (dated by TCRdb to 2015 to 2018). For context, the study as a whole: In an earlier analysis of under 750 of the donors, 250 to 350 Gb of sequence data and 100 million or so unique TCR beta sequences from about 179 million T cells were reported. An early release covering approximately 600 HLA-typed donors comprised about 300 gigabases of sequencing data and approximately 80 million unique TCR sequences. Of the 350 to 450 genotyped donors, over 65% fell in the genetic ancestry cluster associated with self-reported Caucasian donors. The study was designed to test whether signatures of past pathogen exposure could be identified by cataloging public T cell receptors. The T cell repertoires of under 750 subjects were profiled by immunosequencing and related to cytomegalovirus serostatus. Besides the first cohort of 666 subjects, a separate validation cohort made up of about 120 different subjects was used. The study combined high-throughput TCR immunosequencing, statistical association of individual TCRs with disease status, and machine learning to predict cytomegalovirus infection status. In a later analysis, previously published TCR beta repertoires from 670 or so donors were re-analyzed and high-resolution HLA genotyping was added so that TCR occurrence patterns could be studied. Rather than using new phenotypic data, the later analysis identified candidate immune exposures from TCR beta sequences and from how often those sequences occurred across donors. An earlier analysis of roughly 600 of the donors used high-throughput TCR beta sequencing to judge whether each TCR beta V gene segment behaved as functional or pseudogenic. Donor age, sex, ethnicity and CMV serostatus were collected together with the repertoire data. Genome-wide SNP genotypes for about three fifths of the roughly 670 donors were used in a later genetic analysis, which treated that subset as a discovery cohort. All discovery cohort repertoires had been generated on a single sequencing platform. HLA typing covered class I and class II loci at four-digit resolution. The number of donors typed differed by locus, with 629-630 for A, B, C, DRB1 and DQB1, 522 for DQA1, 606 for DPA1, and around 460 for DPB1. Roughly 5 DR-DQ haplotypes were handled as single units for association and clustering, since linkage in the cohort was strong. Among around 400 genotyped donors of the cohort, an average of around 250,000 unique TCR beta nucleotide sequences was sequenced per donor, of which roughly 18% were non-productive. Paper-wide results and their limitations: Strong co-occurrence of HLA alleles, especially DR and DQ, made assigning TCR associations to individual alleles difficult. It was suggested by the authors that the approach could potentially be generalized to other disease states and immunological phenotypes. Because HLA typing was missing for some donors at each locus, association tests included only the typed subset. In this cohort, only TCR beta chains were sequenced, and detectable features were limited by the absence of alpha or paired-chain data. Several of the top co-occurrence clusters appeared to be linked to parvovirus B19, influenza, CMV and Epstein-Barr virus, according to a later analysis. While some public TCRs were present in many individuals, most TCR sequences turned up only very rarely across donors. A later genetic analysis associated a missense DCLRE1C variant with V-gene and J-gene trimming of TCR beta chains, and an independent cohort replicated the association. A later genetic analysis reported fewer N-insertions in productive TCRs among donors in an Asian-associated ancestry cluster than the roughly 640-donor mean. Because counts were too low, under 20 rarely observed V segments, including chromosome 9 orphons, were left out of the earlier analysis of several hundred of the donors. The classifier was reported to diagnose cytomegalovirus status with high specificity and sensitivity in both the original and validation cohorts. Specific HLA alleles were associated with roughly 16,000 TCR beta sequences at a false discovery rate of 0.05 in a later analysis. Because the 87-base-pair reads could not distinguish some IMGT-functional V segments, including TRBV6-2 and TRBV6-3, those segments were excluded. In a later analysis, most CMV-associated TCR beta chains were found to appear HLA-restricted, with HLA associations seemingly driven largely by CMV exposure. A further reported finding was that TCR beta sequences accurately predicted the HLA-A and HLA-B alleles for most subjects in the first cohort. Roughly uniform sequencing depth across donors was assumed in presence/absence analyses, although this assumption may not hold. Linkage disequilibrium might explain the correlated functional status among segregating V segments, but an unknown experimental factor could not be ruled out. In an earlier analysis of 587 of the donors, most TCR beta V segments appeared in productive rearrangements about 87% or about 30% of the time, broadly matching IMGT annotations. A cluster of highly shared sequence variants was judged likely to be a technical artifact of the sequencing pipeline. In vitro tests confirmed that a few of the cytomegalovirus-associated TCR beta chains recognize cytomegalovirus antigens. Compared with equally common non-associated chains, HLA-associated TCR beta chains in a later analysis were more clonally expanded and had lower generation probabilities. The study gave a list of 150 to 200 TCR beta chains associated with cytomegalovirus. The only immune exposure information available for the cohort was CMV serostatus. In a later analysis, the rate of TCR association differed among HLA loci, with DRB1 alleles having the most associated TCRs and HLA-C alleles having the fewest.

The cohort consisted of 650 to 850 healthy bone marrow donors. At the time of sampling, all cohort members were nominally healthy, though unrecorded immune exposures were likely present. The donor tested CMV seronegative and was one of the 352 seronegative cohort members. A peripheral blood sample was provided by each donor, and peripheral blood mononuclear cells were used for TCR beta sequencing. The Qiagen DNeasy Blood Extraction Kit was used to extract genomic DNA from the blood cell samples. From cysteine to phenylalanine, the CDR3 is 15 amino acids long. Of the read, only the CDR3 DNA is kept; its 45 bases are in frame from base 1. As encoded in the germline V gene, CDR1 is SGHRS while CDR2 is YFSETQ. Trimming costs V 0 bases and J 3 bases, and their ends lie 13 bases apart.

This clonotype originated in a woman in her fifties or sixties in good health and CMV-seronegative. The source material was PBMCs. This receptor chain uses TRBV5-1 and TRBJ2-7, with TRBD1 tentatively as D gene (6 bases match). This receptor has the CDR3 CASSLARQGSYEQYF. The DNA sequence is as follows: TGCGCCAGCAGCTTGGCCCGGCAGGGGAGCTACGAGCAGTACTTC.